A selection of T cell receptor beta chains follows, all from one sample in a study of blood T cell repertoires in COVID-19. The table came from immunoSEQ multiplex PCR; TCRdb's copy has only in-frame clones and leaves some out. In the table there are 88,000 or so clones, more than 85% of which are singletons. The sample was PBMCs or T cells enriched from blood (not recorded which). These receptors were collected from a woman aged 45-65 years with acute COVID-19. CDR3s include the opening cysteine and the closing phenylalanine or tryptophan. A D gene is named only where the DNA matches it firmly. Expanded clones get a size class; other rows say once, few or many, or leave the size out.

abundance	j_gene	v_gene	d_gene	CDR3nt	CDR3aa
-	TRBJ1-3	TRBV7-9	-	TGTGCCAGCAGCCTCACCGCAGGGTTCGGAAACACCATATATTTT	CASSLTAGFGNTIYF
-	TRBJ2-1	TRBV18	TRBD2	TGTGCCAGCTCACACCGCGGACCCGGGACTAGCGGGAGTGATGAGCAGTTCTTC	CASSHRGPGTSGSDEQFF
-	TRBJ2-3	TRBV5-1	TRBD2	TGCGCCAGCAGCTTTACTAGCGGGCTAAGCACAGATACGCAGTATTTT	CASSFTSGLSTDTQYF
once	TRBJ1-2	TRBV3-1/TRBV3-2	TRBD1	TGTGCCAGCAGCCCGGACAGGTCCTATGGCTACACCTTC	CASSPDRSYGYTF
-	TRBJ2-7	TRBV5-1	TRBD2	TGCGCCAGCAGCCGGAGCGGGGACTCTACCTACGAGCAGTACTTC	CASSRSGDSTYEQYF
-	TRBJ1-2	TRBV6-5	-	TGTGCCAGCAGATCAACCCGGGGGGACGGTGGCTACACCTTC	CASRSTRGDGGYTF
once	TRBJ1-1	TRBV24-1	-	TGTGCCACCAGTGATTTTTCGGGTAACGAAGCTTTCTTT	CATSDFSGNEAFF
-	TRBJ1-1	TRBV7-2	-	TGTGCCAGCAGCTTAGGCAGGAACACTGAAGCTTTCTTT	CASSLGRNTEAFF
-	TRBJ2-3	TRBV11-3	-	TGTGCCAGCAGCCCCAATACGGCAGATACGCAGTATTTT	CASSPNTADTQYF
-	TRBJ2-6	TRBV6-2/TRBV6-3	TRBD1	TGTGCCAGCAGCGACTTCGGACAGGGAGACAGCTCTGGGGCCAACGTCCTGACTTTC	CASSDFGQGDSSGANVLTF
-	TRBJ2-7	TRBV30	TRBD2	TGTGCCTGGAGTCTAGCGGCACCCTACGAGCAGTACTTC	CAWSLAAPYEQYF
-	TRBJ1-2	TRBV7-2	-	TGTGCCAGCAGCCCCGGGGGGGCAGGGGAGGGCTACACCTTC	CASSPGGAGEGYTF
-	TRBJ1-2	TRBV7-2	-	TGTGCCAGCAGCTTAGATAGTTTCTATGGCTACACCTTC	CASSLDSFYGYTF
-	TRBJ1-5	TRBV6-1	-	TGTGCCAGCAGTGCCCTCGAAAGACATAGCAATCAGCCCCAGCATTTT	CASSALERHSNQPQHF
-	TRBJ1-1	TRBV19	-	TGTGCCAGTAGTATCGGGGGAAACACTGAAGCTTTCTTT	CASSIGGNTEAFF
-	TRBJ2-1	TRBV11-3	-	TGTGCCAGCAGCTTGACCTACAGGGGAGGAAATGAGCAGTTCTTC	CASSLTYRGGNEQFF
-	TRBJ1-2	TRBV27	-	TGTGCCAGCAGTTTACGTTGGGGCGGGACCGCCAACTATGGCTACACCTTC	CASSLRWGGTANYGYTF
few	TRBJ1-2	TRBV7-9	TRBD1	TGTGCCAGCAGCTTAGCACACTCCGGGACAGGGGCTCGTGGCTACACCTTC	CASSLAHSGTGARGYTF
-	TRBJ2-1	TRBV7-9	TRBD2	TGTGCCAGCAGCACTGGGACTAGCGGATACAATGAGCAGTTCTTC	CASSTGTSGYNEQFF
-	TRBJ2-2	TRBV15	-	TGTGCCACCAGCAGCCAGAACACCGGGGAGCTGTTTTTT	CATSSQNTGELFF
once	TRBJ1-6	TRBV30	TRBD1	TGTGCCTGCCGCGACAGGGTGGGGTCCTATAATTCACCCCTCCACTTT	CACRDRVGSYNSPLHF
-	TRBJ1-3	TRBV6-1	-	TGTGCCAGCAGTGAATCCCTTCGACAGCTTGGAAACACCATATATTTT	CASSESLRQLGNTIYF
-	TRBJ1-6	TRBV7-2	-	TGTGCCAGCAGCTTAGCGCTGGGGAGCGATTCACCCCTCCACTTT	CASSLALGSDSPLHF
-	TRBJ2-2	TRBV7-9	-	TGTGCCAGCAGCCCCCAGGGGAAAAGGAACACCGGGGAGCTGTTTTTT	CASSPQGKRNTGELFF
-	TRBJ2-7	TRBV2	TRBD1	TGTGCCATCCTTCCCATAGCAGGGGGAGCGGAGCAGTACTTC	CAILPIAGGAEQYF
-	TRBJ2-1	TRBV6-2/TRBV6-3	TRBD1	TGTGCCAGCAGTCGGGACAGGGGGCAGTTCTTC	CASSRDRGQFF
-	TRBJ1-1	TRBV18	-	TGTGCCAGCTCGCCGGACATGAACACTGAAGCTTTCTTT	CASSPDMNTEAFF
-	TRBJ2-2	TRBV19	TRBD1	TGTGCCAGTAATTTGAGAGGGGGACAGTACACCGGGGAGCTGTTTTTT	CASNLRGGQYTGELFF
-	TRBJ2-2	TRBV27	-	TGTGCCAGCAGTACAGGGCACACCGGGGAGCTGTTTTTT	CASSTGHTGELFF
-	TRBJ2-3	TRBV30	TRBD2	TGTGCCTGGGATTCCTCCCCGGATAGCGGGGCCTTCACAGATACGCAGTATTTT	CAWDSSPDSGAFTDTQYF
-	TRBJ2-1	TRBV20-1	-	TGCAGTGCTAGTGGGGGCAGGAGCTCCTACAATGAGCAGTTCTTC	CSASGGRSSYNEQFF
-	TRBJ1-2	TRBV24-1	-	TGTGCCACCAGTGAGGACAGCAACTATGGCTACACCTTC	CATSEDSNYGYTF
-	TRBJ1-1	TRBV11-3	-	TGTGCCAGCAGCTTCAGGGAGGGCACTGAAGCTTTCTTT	CASSFREGTEAFF
-	TRBJ1-4	TRBV7-9	-	TGTGCCAGCAGCTTAGCGGCGGTTAATGAAAAACTGTTTTTT	CASSLAAVNEKLFF
-	TRBJ2-1	TRBV5-6	-	TGTGCCAGCAGCTTGAATCCCAGGTCTACCTACAATGAGCAGTTCTTC	CASSLNPRSTYNEQFF
-	TRBJ2-1	TRBV24-1	-	TGTGCCACCAGTGATGCTAGCGACGGTGAGCAGTTCTTC	CATSDASDGEQFF
once	TRBJ2-5	TRBV7-2	-	TGTGCCAGCGCCCCCGGGAGACCACTAGAGACCCAGTACTTC	CASAPGRPLETQYF
-	TRBJ1-2	TRBV19	TRBD1	TGTGCCAGTAGTATTTTGAGGGGGCAAGAAAGGGGCTACACCTTC	CASSILRGQERGYTF
once	TRBJ1-2	TRBV20-1	-	TGCAGTGCTAGTAGAGGTGGAGGGCTTCGCTATGGCTACACCTTC	CSASRGGGLRYGYTF
-	TRBJ1-1	TRBV5-1	-	TGCGCCAGCAGCTTGGCCAACAGGGCGCTGAACACTGAAGCTTTCTTT	CASSLANRALNTEAFF
-	TRBJ1-6	TRBV5-6	TRBD1	TGTGCCAGCAGCTTGGGTGGAGGGACAGATAATTCACCCCTCCACTTT	CASSLGGGTDNSPLHF
once	TRBJ2-7	TRBV7-6	-	TGTGCCAGCAGCCAAACCCCACGAGCCTACGAGCAGTACTTC	CASSQTPRAYEQYF